This entry lists 30 T cell receptor beta chains sequenced from one sample in a study of blood T cell repertoires in COVID-19. This table comes from immunoSEQ multiplex PCR, and its TCRdb copy is limited to in-frame clones, with some not included. The sample lists 200,000 or so clones; 86% were seen once. The sequenced material came from PBMCs or T cells enriched from blood (not recorded which). The receptors derive from a woman in her thirties or forties with acute COVID-19.

The chain is built from TRBV10-1 and TRBJ1-1, with 8 bases lining up with TRBD1. Trimming at V came to 2 bases and at J to 3 bases, leaving 5 bases not matched to a gene. This CDR3 contains 15 residues. CDR1 and CDR2 (germline): WNHNN, SYGVQD (reference sequence). CDR3: CASSETTGADTEAFF. The CDR3 coding sequence is TGCGCCAGCAGTGAGACGACAGGGGCGGACACTGAAGCTTTCTTT.

V gene TRBV7-3 combines with J gene TRBJ2-3, with 9 positions matching TRBD2. The CDR3 extends over 16 amino acids. Germline V lookup: CDR1 SGHTA, CDR2 FQGTGA. The V gene end was trimmed by 1 base and the J gene end by 1 base; junction bases not matched to a gene: 3. This CDR3 reads CASSLSPSGGTDTQYF. Here the CDR3 DNA reads TGTGCCAGCAGCTTAAGTCCTAGCGGGGGCACAGATACGCAGTATTTT.

This clone has a single count. J is TRBJ1-4 and V is TRBV3-1 (or the pseudogene TRBV3-2); 7 positions match TRBD1. This CDR3 has 16 residues. V lost 3 bases, J lost 8 bases, and 12 bases stayed unmatched. The germline CDR1 and CDR2 sequences are LGHDT and YNNKEL (reference sequence). Here the CDR3 DNA reads TGTGCCAGCAGCCAGAAAGACAGGGAGGTGAAAGAAAAACTGTTTTTT. It yields the protein CASSQKDREVKEKLFF.

This clone has just a few counts. The V call is TRBV5-6, the J call TRBJ1-5; the D is unclear. CDR1 is SGHDT and CDR2 is YYEEEE in the germline V gene. The CDR3 sequence is 15 residues long. The V and J ends lost 4 bases and 2 bases respectively, with 13 bases between them. This CDR3 is CASSLLGGGNQPQHF. Written as DNA, the CDR3 is TGTGCCAGCAGCCTCCTCGGTGGTGGCAATCAGCCCCAGCATTTT.

The CDR3 loop reads CASSPPRAGGTDTQYF. DNA for the CDR3: TGTGCCAGCTCACCACCGCGAGCGGGGGGCACAGATACGCAGTATTTT. V and J are TRBV18 and TRBJ2-3, with 8 bases lining up with TRBD2. The germline V gene encodes CDR1 KGHSH and CDR2 LQKENI. The CDR3 is made up of 16 amino acids. V lost 0 bases to trimming and J lost 1 base; unmatched junction nucleotides: 3.

The chain recombines TRBV20-1 with TRBJ2-7, with D unresolved. CDR1 is DFQATT, CDR2 SNEGSKA, per germline (reference sequence). The V gene lost 6 bases and the J gene lost 2 bases, with 8 bases spanning the gap. The CDR3 is 11 residues long. The CDR3 protein is CSAPRPYEQYV. Here the CDR3 DNA reads TGCAGTGCCCCCCGTCCCTACGAGCAGTACGTC.

The chain has TRBV10-2 and TRBJ1-1; D not resolved. The CDR3 totals 13 residues. Germline CDR1 reads WSHSY; CDR2 reads SAAADI. V lost 7 bases to trimming and J lost 0 bases, with 9 bases between them. The CDR3 region has the DNA TGCGCCAGCAAGGTGCGGGTGAACACTGAAGCTTTCTTT. It is translated as CASKVRVNTEAFF.

The chain recombines TRBV5-1 with TRBJ1-1; D uncertain. The germline CDR1 and CDR2 sequences are SGHRS and YFSETQ. This CDR3 has 12 residues. The V end was cut by 4 bases, the J end by 3 bases, with 7 bases between. CDR3 region: CASSPSDTEAFF. CDR3 sequence (DNA): TGCGCCAGCAGCCCCTCGGACACTGAAGCTTTCTTT.

V usage is TRBV2 and J usage is TRBJ1-3; 8 bases map to TRBD1. The CDR3 is 15 amino acids. Per germline, CDR1 SNHLY and CDR2 FYNNEI. Trimming at V came to 6 bases and at J to 4 bases, leaving 8 bases not matched to a gene. CDR3 residues: CASSRGQVNGNTIYF. As DNA, the CDR3 is TGTGCCAGCAGCCGGGGACAGGTAAACGGAAACACCATATATTTT.

The chain couples TRBV7-7 to TRBJ2-5, with 15 bases lining up with TRBD2. This CDR3 comprises 15 residues. The trim removed 5 bases at V and 4 bases at J, leaving 2 bases unmatched. The germline CDR1 and CDR2 sequences are SSHAT and FNYEAQ (reference sequence). The chain's CDR3 is CASSLGLAGGETQYF. The CDR3 nucleotides are TGTGCCAGCAGCCTGGGACTAGCGGGAGGAGAGACCCAGTACTTC.

V gene TRBV9 combines with J gene TRBJ1-2; D remains unclear. Germline lookup yields CDR1 SGDLS and CDR2 YYNGEE. With 7 bases removed from V and 5 bases from J, the gap between germline ends came to 12 bases. The CDR3 extends over 12 amino acids. The CDR3 coding sequence is TGTGCCAGCTCGGGGAGTTGGTATGGCTACACCTTC. Encoded protein: CASSGSWYGYTF.

The genes are TRBV7-8 and TRBJ2-3, with 7 bases lining up with TRBD1. V trimming: 5 bases; J trimming: 2 bases; junction bases outside the gene matches: 7. Germline V gene lookup returns CDR1 SGHVS and CDR2 FQNEAQ. This CDR3 has 15 amino acids. The CDR3 region is CASSRGQRNTDTQYF. The DNA for the CDR3 is TGTGCCAGCAGCAGGGGACAGCGAAACACAGATACGCAGTATTTT.

The V call is TRBV2, the J call TRBJ1-2; TRBD1 matches 9 bases. V was pared by 2 bases and J by 6 bases, with 10 bases of the junction left unmatched. CDR1 and CDR2 (germline): SNHLY, FYNNEI. The CDR3 runs 16 residues. CDR3 loop: CASSEKSGGQGHGYTF. CDR3 nucleotides: TGTGCCAGCAGTGAAAAATCTGGGGGACAGGGTCATGGCTACACCTTC.

The genes are TRBV4-1 and TRBJ1-3; D is unresolved. Germline lookup yields CDR1 MGHRA and CDR2 YSYEKL. Trimming removed 3 bases from V and 0 bases from J, with 21 bases in between. The CDR3 sequence is 19 residues long. CDR3 in DNA: TGCGCCAGCAGCCATTTCCGGCAGCAGATCCTAGGCTCTGGAAACACCATATATTTT. Translation gives CASSHFRQQILGSGNTIYF.

The chain couples TRBV7-8 to TRBJ1-5; 7 bases are a match to TRBD1. The germline V gene has CDR1 SGHVS and CDR2 FQNEAQ. The CDR3 has 14 amino acids. V lost 3 bases to trimming and J lost 3 bases; unmatched junction nucleotides: 2. Here the CDR3 reads CASSLGQINQPQHF. The CDR3 coding sequence is TGTGCCAGCAGCTTGGGACAGATCAATCAGCCCCAGCATTTT.

For the CDR3, the DNA is TGTGCCAGCAACGCTCCGGGACAGGGCCCTCAGCCCCAGCATTTT. Amino acid sequence: CASNAPGQGPQPQHF. This chain uses TRBV28 with TRBJ1-5, with TRBD1 matching 9 bases. The V segment lost 7 bases and the J segment 6 bases; nucleotides outside the gene matches: 10. This CDR3 is 15 amino acids long. Germline V gene data show CDR1 as MDHEN and CDR2 as SYDVKM.

This clone was seen just once. V usage is TRBV5-4 and J usage is TRBJ1-1; D is possibly TRBD1 (5 bases). The V and J ends lost 4 bases and 0 bases respectively, with 13 bases between them. This CDR3 is 15 amino acids long. Per the germline V gene, CDR1 is SGHNT and CDR2 is YYREEE (reference sequence). The DNA for the CDR3 is TGTGCCAGCAGCCCGGGGGAAAGGGTGAACACTGAAGCTTTCTTT. The encoded protein is CASSPGERVNTEAFF.

This chain uses TRBV24-1 with TRBJ2-6, with D tentatively TRBD1 (5 bases). The CDR3 totals 17 residues. Trimming removed 3 bases at V and 0 bases at J, with 11 bases between. Germline loops: CDR1 KGHDR, CDR2 SFDVKD. CDR3 sequence reads: CATSDTARASGANVLTF. CDR3 nucleotides: TGTGCCACCAGTGATACCGCCAGGGCCTCTGGGGCCAACGTCCTGACTTTC.

V and J are TRBV2 and TRBJ2-5; the match to TRBD1 covers 9 bases. CDR3 size: 15 residues. V shed 6 bases, J shed 2 bases, and the junction held 7 bases outside the gene matches. The germline V gene encodes CDR1 SNHLY and CDR2 FYNNEI. The CDR3 is CASRLDRGTQETQYF. The CDR3 coding sequence is TGTGCCAGCAGACTAGACAGGGGGACTCAAGAGACCCAGTACTTC.

The chain carries TRBV5-5 and TRBJ1-1; D gene uncertain. The V end was cut by 1 base, the J end by 0 bases, with 7 bases between. The CDR3 spans 14 residues. Germline V lookup: CDR1 SGHKS, CDR2 YYEKEE (reference sequence). This chain's CDR3 is CASSLWAMNTEAFF. The CDR3 DNA is TGTGCCAGCAGCTTGTGGGCGATGAACACTGAAGCTTTCTTT.

The chain couples TRBV11-2 to TRBJ1-5, with TRBD1 matching 11 bases. There are 14 residues in the CDR3. V was pared by 5 bases and J by 5 bases, with 2 bases of the junction left unmatched. Germline assignment: CDR1 SGHAT and CDR2 FQNNGV. The CDR3 here is CASSPGQGDQPQHF. CDR3 nucleotide sequence: TGTGCCAGCAGCCCGGGACAGGGGGATCAGCCCCAGCATTTT.

The chain employs TRBV2 and TRBJ2-2; D gene unclear. V gave up 6 bases and J gave up 5 bases, with 4 bases separating them. Germline CDR1 is SNHLY and CDR2 is FYNNEI. The CDR3 is 11 amino acids. CDR3 bases: TGTGCCAGCAGCTTTACCGGGGAGCTGTTTTTT. Translating it yields CASSFTGELFF.

The V call is TRBV11-2, the J call TRBJ1-1, with TRBD1 as a possible D gene (6 bases). Trimming left V 1 base short and J 7 bases short, with 13 bases between. This CDR3 spans 14 amino acids. Looked up from germline, CDR1 is SGHAT and CDR2 is FQNNGV. This CDR3 is CASSLGLRGGEAFF. Written as DNA, the CDR3 is TGTGCCAGCAGCTTAGGGTTACGAGGGGGTGAAGCTTTCTTT. The full variable domain, its missing parts supplied by reference TRBV11-2 and TRBJ1-1, is EAGVAQSPRYKIIEKRQSVAFWCNPISGHATLYWYQQILGQGPKLLIQFQNNGVVDDSQLPKDRFSAERLKGVDSTLKIQPAKLEDSAVYLCASSLGLRGGEAFFGQGTRLTVV.

This chain links TRBV9 with TRBJ2-1, with 10 nucleotides matching TRBD2. Unmatched junction bases numbered 8, after V lost 3 bases and J lost 8 bases. This CDR3 contains 15 residues. Per the germline V gene, CDR1 is SGDLS and CDR2 is YYNGEE. CDR3 region: CASSAGLAVGYEQFF. The CDR3, as DNA: TGTGCCAGCAGCGCTGGACTAGCGGTGGGGTATGAGCAGTTCTTC.

The rearrangement links TRBV28 to TRBJ1-2; 10 bases are a match to TRBD1. The CDR3 totals 15 residues. Germline V CDR1 and CDR2: MDHEN, SYDVKM. The trim removed 5 bases at V and 6 bases at J, leaving 9 bases unmatched. The CDR3 region has the DNA TGTGCCAGCAGTCCTCGGACAGGGGGATTGCATGGCTACACCTTC. Translation gives CASSPRTGGLHGYTF.

The J gene is TRBJ2-3, the V gene TRBV29-1; perhaps TRBD1 as D (5 bases). The germline V and J ends were trimmed by 6 bases and 5 bases, with 12 bases remaining between them. Germline loops: CDR1 SQVTM, CDR2 ANQGSEA. CDR3 length: 12 amino acids. CDR3 bases: TGCAGCGTAGGACACCGAGGAGATACGCAGTATTTT. This gives the protein CSVGHRGDTQYF.

This clone was detected once. The chain combines TRBV9 with TRBJ1-3; maybe TRBD1 (5 bases). The germline V and J ends were trimmed by 2 bases and 4 bases, with 13 bases remaining between them. The CDR3 totals 15 residues. Germline loops: CDR1 SGDLS, CDR2 YYNGEE. This CDR3 reads CASSVEGAGGNTIYF. DNA for the CDR3: TGTGCCAGCAGCGTTGAAGGGGCTGGGGGAAACACCATATATTTT.

This clone was counted only a few times. The chain is built from TRBV19 and TRBJ1-2, with 9 bases lining up with TRBD1. There are 15 residues in the CDR3. V was clipped by 1 base and J by 4 bases; unmatched bases: 4. Per the germline V gene, CDR1 is LNHDA and CDR2 is SQIVND (reference sequence). The CDR3 DNA reads TGTGCCAGTAGTATAGGGGGACAGGGAAGCTATGGCTACACCTTC. Translation gives CASSIGGQGSYGYTF. Full variable domain (rest looked up from reference TRBV19 and TRBJ1-2): DGGITQSPKYLFRKEGQNVTLSCEQNLNHDAMYWYRQDPGQGLRLIYYSQIVNDFQKGDIAEGYSVSREKKESFPLTVTSAQKNPTAFYLCASSIGGQGSYGYTFGSGTRLTVV.

V usage is TRBV27 and J usage is TRBJ1-5; 8 bases are shared with TRBD1. The CDR3 extends over 16 amino acids. The J segment lost 2 bases and the V segment lost 0 bases, leaving 3 bases of the junction unmatched. The germline V gene encodes CDR1 MNHEY and CDR2 SMNVEV (reference sequence). The CDR3 protein is CASSLSRGQGNQPQHF. The CDR3 DNA follows: TGTGCCAGCAGTTTATCGCGGGGACAGGGCAATCAGCCCCAGCATTTT.

The chain combines TRBV5-6 with TRBJ1-1, with TRBD1 identical over 7 bases. V trimming: 4 bases; J trimming: 2 bases; junction bases outside the gene matches: 17. This CDR3 region has 18 residues. Germline V gene sequence: CDR1 SGHDT, CDR2 YYEEEE. CDR3 amino acids: CASSPPPGQPGVNTEAFF. For the CDR3, the DNA is TGTGCCAGCAGCCCTCCTCCGGGACAGCCAGGGGTAAACACTGAAGCTTTCTTT. The variable domain in full, with the rest retrieved from reference TRBV5-6 and TRBJ1-1, is DAGVTQSPTHLIKTRGQQVTLRCSPKSGHDTVSWYQQALGQGPQFIFQYYEEEERQRGNFPDRFSGHQFPNYSSELNVNALLLGDSALYLCASSPPPGQPGVNTEAFFGQGTRLTVV.